A single sample is the source of the 20 T cell receptor beta chains below, sequenced in a study of cytomegalovirus exposure and HLA in healthy donors. The PCR had 60 Vbeta and 13 Jbeta primers. TCRdb's table, derived via immunoSEQ multiplex PCR, lists solely in-frame clones and lacks some. The table shows 150,000 to 200,000 clones, with around four fifths occurring only once. Sequencing was performed on PBMCs. Receptors originate from a man aged 50-59 years in good health and CMV-seropositive.

The CDR3 DNA follows: TGTGCCAGCAGCACTCGACTAGCGGGAAATTCCGGGGAGCTGTTTTTT. The encoded protein is CASSTRLAGNSGELFF. The chain employs TRBV13 and TRBJ2-2, with 11 bases fitting TRBD2. Germline V gene sequence: CDR1 PRHDT, CDR2 FYEKMQ (reference sequence). J gave up 6 bases and V 5 bases, and 8 bases lay outside the gene matches. This CDR3 region has 16 residues.

This clone was detected a few times. This chain connects TRBV5-6 to TRBJ1-1, with D hard to call. Trimming took off 4 bases at V and 8 bases at J, with 18 bases between the two ends. This CDR3 has 14 residues. CDR1 and CDR2 from the germline V gene are SGHDT and YYEEEE. CDR3 sequence (DNA): TGTGCCAGCAGCATACGACACTTCCTGGCGGAAGCTTTCTTT. Its translation is CASSIRHFLAEAFF.

The chain links TRBV5-1 to TRBJ1-4; tentatively, D is TRBD1 (6 bases). Trimming took off 4 bases at V and 4 bases at J, with 11 bases between the two ends. CDR3 length: 14 residues. Germline V CDR1 and CDR2: SGHRS, YFSETQ. CDR3 protein: CASSPDRSNEKLFF. DNA of the CDR3: TGCGCCAGCAGCCCTGACAGGAGTAATGAAAAACTGTTTTTT.

V usage is TRBV28 and J usage is TRBJ2-3, with 10 positions matching TRBD2. The junction had 6 bases not matched to a gene; V was cut back by 6 bases and J by 6 bases. Per the germline V gene, CDR1 is MDHEN and CDR2 is SYDVKM. This CDR3 contains 14 residues. DNA of the CDR3: TGTGCCAGCAGCGAGCGGGGGGGCGATGATACGCAGTATTTT. It codes for CASSERGGDDTQYF.

In regard to this clone: The junction departs from the called germline gene at one end, perhaps through a read error. The CDR3 DNA reads TGCAGTGTGCGTGACAGATACTTC. Translated: CSVRDRYF. The chain employs TRBV20-1 and TRBJ1-2; D possibly corresponds to TRBD1 (5 bases). The CDR3 spans 8 residues. Germline lookup yields CDR1 DFQATT and CDR2 SNEGSKA (reference sequence).

The J gene is TRBJ2-1, the V gene TRBV4-2; D not resolved. The CDR3 covers 11 residues. Germline lookup yields CDR1 LGHNA and CDR2 YNFKEQ. V was pared by 6 bases and J by 8 bases, with 8 bases between. The CDR3 DNA is TGTGCCAGCAGGATCGACTATGAGCAGTTCTTC. This encodes CASRIDYEQFF.

This sequence joins TRBV4-2 and TRBJ2-3, with D possibly matching TRBD2 (5 bases). Trimming took 0 bases from V and 3 from J, leaving 13 bases between them. In germline, CDR1 is LGHNA, CDR2 YNFKEQ. This CDR3 region has 16 residues. The CDR3 is CASSQDLASGTDTQYF. The CDR3, as DNA: TGTGCCAGCAGCCAAGATTTAGCGTCTGGTACAGATACGCAGTATTTT.

This chain joins TRBV7-9 and TRBJ2-1; D call uncertain. Trimming cost V 3 bases and J 0 bases, with 21 bases left between them. This CDR3 contains 19 residues. Germline-derived CDR1 and CDR2 are SEHNR and FQNEAQ (reference sequence). The CDR3 DNA sequence: TGTGCCAGCAGCTTCCTGCCCCCCTGGGCTACAAGCTCCTACAATGAGCAGTTCTTC. The encoded protein is CASSFLPPWATSSYNEQFF.

CDR3: CAWMGRGLTGELFF. CDR3 in DNA: TGTGCCTGGATGGGCAGGGGGCTAACCGGGGAGCTGTTTTTT. The V call is TRBV30, the J call TRBJ2-2; 8 nucleotides agree with TRBD1. V was clipped by 4 bases and J by 5 bases; unmatched bases: 6. This CDR3 contains 14 residues. Germline V gives CDR1 GTSNPN, CDR2 SVGIG (reference sequence).

This chain links TRBV4-3 with TRBJ2-1, with 10 bases lining up with TRBD1. This CDR3 spans 16 amino acids. With 2 bases clipped from V and 4 bases from J, the junction kept 5 bases outside the gene matches. Germline V gives CDR1 LGHNA, CDR2 YSLEER. DNA for the CDR3: TGCGCCAGCAGCCAACTTCCGGGACAGGGGTACAATGAGCAGTTCTTC. Residues: CASSQLPGQGYNEQFF.

This clone occurred a few times. This rearrangement joins TRBV12-5 to TRBJ1-1; the D gene is possibly TRBD1 (5 bases). V gave up 1 base and J gave up 1 base, with 10 bases separating them. Germline V CDR1 and CDR2: LGHNT, FRNRAP. This CDR3 has 15 residues. The CDR3 is CASGLDLTGNTEAFF. As DNA, the CDR3 is TGTGCTAGTGGTTTGGACCTTACAGGGAACACTGAAGCTTTCTTT.

This chain joins TRBV4-2 and TRBJ2-5; TRBD2 agrees at 16 bases. The CDR3 is 19 amino acids. The trim removed 3 bases at V and 5 bases at J, leaving 12 bases unmatched. Germline CDR1 is LGHNA and CDR2 is YNFKEQ. The chain's CDR3 is CASSQPSGTSGGAWETQYF. Here the CDR3 DNA reads TGTGCCAGCAGCCAGCCCTCCGGGACTAGCGGGGGGGCATGGGAGACCCAGTACTTC.

The V call is TRBV5-1, the J call TRBJ2-2, with TRBD1 matching over 8 bases. Trimming removed 4 bases from V and 7 bases from J; junction bases left unmatched: 3. CDR1 SGHRS and CDR2 YFSETQ come from the germline V gene. The CDR3 spans 13 residues. The CDR3 sequence: CASSLDRGGELFF. CDR3 DNA: TGCGCCAGCAGCCTCGACAGGGGCGGGGAGCTGTTTTTT. Full variable domain (outside the CDR3, taken from reference TRBV5-1 and TRBJ2-2): KAGVTQTPRYLIKTRGQQVTLSCSPISGHRSVSWYQQTPGQGLQFLFEYFSETQRNKGNFPGRFSGRQFSNSRSEMNVSTLELGDSALYLCASSLDRGGELFFGEGSRLTVL.

V usage is TRBV5-6 and J usage is TRBJ1-2, with a weak D call TRBD1 (5 bases). V lost 1 base and J lost 8, with 15 bases in between. The CDR3 is 14 amino acids. Germline values: CDR1 SGHDT, CDR2 YYEEEE. CDR3 amino acids: CASSLLSQGWGYTF. Written as DNA, the CDR3 is TGTGCCAGCAGCTTGTTGTCGCAGGGTTGGGGCTACACCTTC.

This chain connects TRBV6-5 to TRBJ2-6; D remains ambiguous. CDR1 is MNHEY, CDR2 SVGAGI, per germline. The germline V and J ends were trimmed by 1 base and 0 bases, with 4 bases remaining between them. CDR3 length: 15 amino acids. CDR3 amino acids: CASSYWSSGANVLTF. The DNA for the CDR3 is TGTGCCAGCAGTTACTGGAGCTCTGGGGCCAACGTCCTGACTTTC.

This chain uses TRBV2 with TRBJ2-1; 13 nucleotides match TRBD2. Per germline, CDR1 SNHLY and CDR2 FYNNEI. The J segment lost 7 bases and the V segment lost 6 bases, leaving 6 bases of the junction unmatched. The CDR3 extends over 15 amino acids. CDR3 DNA: TGTGCCAGCAGCCCGGGACTAGCGGGGTTGAATGAGCAGTTCTTC. Its protein product is CASSPGLAGLNEQFF.

The V and J genes are TRBV11-1 and TRBJ2-7; D is possibly TRBD2 (5 bases). Germline V gene data show CDR1 as SGHAT and CDR2 as FQDESV (reference sequence). Trimming left V 5 bases short and J 3 bases short, with 11 bases between. The CDR3 is 13 amino acids. CDR3 sequence (DNA): TGTGCCAGCAGCAGATTAGAGGGCTACGAGCAGTACTTC. The encoded protein is CASSRLEGYEQYF.

V usage is TRBV5-4 and J usage is TRBJ2-7; 10 nucleotides line up with TRBD1. With 0 bases clipped from V and 3 bases from J, the junction kept 3 bases outside the gene matches. Germline lookup yields CDR1 SGHNT and CDR2 YYREEE (reference sequence). The CDR3 is made up of 15 amino acids. CDR3 nucleotides: TGTGCCAGCAGCTTGGTGGGGACAGGGGTCTACGAGCAGTACTTC. It translates to CASSLVGTGVYEQYF.

The chain couples TRBV28 to TRBJ1-2, with D maybe TRBD1 (6 bases). The CDR3 totals 14 residues. In germline, CDR1 is MDHEN, CDR2 SYDVKM. V gave up 5 bases and J gave up 4 bases, with 14 bases separating them. The CDR3 nucleotides are TGTGCCAGCAGTCCCCAGGGACATTTCTATGGCTACACCTTC. Protein product: CASSPQGHFYGYTF.

The V gene is TRBV7-2, the J gene TRBJ2-7; D perhaps matches TRBD1 (5 bases). The germline CDR1 and CDR2 sequences are SGHTA and FQGNSA. V was shortened by 1 base and J by 5 bases, with 9 bases between the two germline ends. The CDR3 runs to 13 residues. CDR3 sequence reads: CASSLDAGNEQYF. The CDR3 nucleotides read TGTGCCAGCAGCTTAGATGCAGGGAACGAGCAGTACTTC.